This TCR beta chain stems from a study of Ad26.COV2.S vaccination and SARS-CoV-2 variants. Treatment defined: some 20 received Ad26.COV2.S at low or high dose, single or two shots; 5 received placebo; per-sample allocation not given. The study sampled participants on day 63 after the first vaccine or placebo injection. The donor was a Boston adult aged 18-55 years. Vaccine was an Ad26 vector expressing Wuhan-strain SARS-CoV-2 spike. The CDR3 spans 16 residues. V was cut by 0 bases and J by 0 bases, with 10 bases left in between. Per the germline V gene, CDR1 is SGHNT and CDR2 is YYREEE (reference sequence). Some clones are missing from TCRdb's copy, which holds only in-frame ones; the method was immunoSEQ multiplex PCR. The table records roughly 320,000 clones, just over 85% of them present only once.

This sequence was found in a person between 18 and 59 years old who received the Ad26.COV2.S COVID-19 vaccine or a placebo. This specimen consisted of peripheral blood, obtained in a trial of Ad26.COV2.S vaccine versus placebo. V and J are TRBV5-4 and TRBJ2-4, with D perhaps matching TRBD1 (6 bases). In nucleotides, the CDR3 is TGTGCCAGCAGCTTGGGGGGGCTCCTAGCCAAAAACATTCAGTACTTC. Its protein product is CASSLGGLLAKNIQYF.